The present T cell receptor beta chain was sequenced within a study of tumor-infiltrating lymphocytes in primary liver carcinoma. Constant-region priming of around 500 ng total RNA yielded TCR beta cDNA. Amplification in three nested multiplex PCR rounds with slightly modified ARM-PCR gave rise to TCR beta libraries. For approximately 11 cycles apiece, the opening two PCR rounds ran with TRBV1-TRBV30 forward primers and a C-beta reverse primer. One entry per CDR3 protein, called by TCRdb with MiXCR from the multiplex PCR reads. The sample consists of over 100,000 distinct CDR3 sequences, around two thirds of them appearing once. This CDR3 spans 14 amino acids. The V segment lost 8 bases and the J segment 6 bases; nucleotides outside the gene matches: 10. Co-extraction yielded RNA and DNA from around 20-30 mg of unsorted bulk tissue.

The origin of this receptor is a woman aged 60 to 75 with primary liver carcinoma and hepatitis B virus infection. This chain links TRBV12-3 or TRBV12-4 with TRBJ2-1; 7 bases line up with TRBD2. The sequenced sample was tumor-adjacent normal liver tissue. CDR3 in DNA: TGTGCCAGCTGTTCAAGCGGGGTCACCAATGAGCAGTTCTTC. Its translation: CASCSSGVTNEQFF.